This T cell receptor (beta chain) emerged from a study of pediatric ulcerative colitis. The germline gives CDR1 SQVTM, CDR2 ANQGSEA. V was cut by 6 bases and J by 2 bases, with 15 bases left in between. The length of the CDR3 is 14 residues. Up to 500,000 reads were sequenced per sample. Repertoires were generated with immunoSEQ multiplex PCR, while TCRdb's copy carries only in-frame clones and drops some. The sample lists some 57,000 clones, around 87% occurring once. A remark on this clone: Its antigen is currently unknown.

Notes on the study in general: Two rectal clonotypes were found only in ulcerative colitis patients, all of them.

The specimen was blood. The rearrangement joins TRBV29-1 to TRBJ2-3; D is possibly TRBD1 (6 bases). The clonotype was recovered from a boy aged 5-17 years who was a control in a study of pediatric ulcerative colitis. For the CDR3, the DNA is TGCAGCGTAACAGGGACCGGATTCACAGATACGCAGTATTTT. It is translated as CSVTGTGFTDTQYF.